The 30 T cell receptor beta chains below were found in one sample sequenced in a study of Graves' ophthalmopathy and Graves' hyperthyroidism. The study amplified TCR beta CDR3 regions using RNA transcripts. A first-round RT-PCR used HTBI primers, followed by a second-round multiplex PCR. TCRdb reprocessed the multiplex PCR reads via MiXCR and lists one record per CDR3 protein. There are about 620,000 distinct CDR3 sequences in the sample; about 24% occur only once, and approximately 7.7% lies in the top ten. The sample was peripheral blood. These receptors all stem from a woman in her late teens or twenties with stable Graves' hyperthyroidism. Some clones in this sample may be carry-over from other donors' samples.

This chain connects TRBV6-5 to TRBJ2-7; the D gene is possibly TRBD2 (6 bases). With 0 bases removed from V and 4 bases from J, the gap between germline ends came to 13 bases. This CDR3 comprises 15 residues. The germline CDR1 and CDR2 sequences are MNHEY and SVGAGI. The CDR3: CASSYSGGNPYEQYF. The CDR3 nucleotides read TGTGCCAGCAGTTACTCAGGCGGGAACCCTTACGAGCAGTACTTC.

This clonotype was counted at least ten times. The V and J genes are TRBV6-1 and TRBJ1-1, with a possible D match to TRBD1 (5 bases). The germline V and J ends were trimmed by 4 bases and 6 bases, with 15 bases remaining between them. The CDR3 is made up of 14 amino acids. CDR1 MNHNS and CDR2 SASEGT come from the germline V gene. The CDR3 DNA reads TGTGCCAGCAGTGTAGACCAGGGTGGAGCTGAAGCTTTCTTT. This gives the protein CASSVDQGGAEAFF.

Ten or more counts support this clonotype. The gene calls are TRBV12-3 or TRBV12-4 and TRBJ1-5, with TRBD1 matching over 9 bases. This CDR3 has 17 residues. V was pared by 4 bases and J by 6 bases, with 13 bases of the junction left unmatched. CDR3 nucleotides: TGTGCCAGCAGTTCAAAAACCGGGACAGGGAGCGTTCAGCCCCAGCATTTT. Residues: CASSSKTGTGSVQPQHF.

The chain carries TRBV14 and TRBJ1-2; 7 nucleotides line up with TRBD1. J was trimmed by 2 bases and V by 2 bases; bases with no gene match: 8. The CDR3 sequence is 16 residues long. CDR1 SGHDN and CDR2 FVKESK come from the germline V gene. Here the CDR3 reads CASSQLGQPLNYGYTF. In DNA form, the CDR3 reads TGTGCCAGCAGCCAACTGGGACAGCCACTCAACTATGGCTACACCTTC.

The CDR3 loop reads CASSQTGTGSTEAFF. The CDR3 region has the DNA TGTGCCAGCAGTCAAACCGGGACAGGGAGCACTGAAGCTTTCTTT. V gene TRBV14 combines with J gene TRBJ1-1, with 9 nucleotides matching TRBD1. Germline CDR1 is SGHDN and CDR2 is FVKESK. The CDR3 has 15 amino acids. Losses at the gene ends were 6 bases for V and 4 bases for J; bases not matched to a gene: 9.

The chain combines TRBV6-2 or TRBV6-3 with TRBJ2-7, with D unclear. The germline gives CDR1 MNHEY, CDR2 SVGEGT. Trimming removed 7 bases at V and 0 bases at J, with 13 bases between. The CDR3 extends over 14 amino acids. The CDR3 nucleotides read TGTGCCAGCAAGGAGTATCCGATCTCCTACGAGCAGTACTTC. It codes for CASKEYPISYEQYF.

The rearrangement joins TRBV20-1 to TRBJ2-7, with D maybe TRBD1 (5 bases). The CDR3 has 15 amino acids. V was shortened by 3 bases and J by 2 bases, with 17 bases between the two germline ends. In germline, CDR1 is DFQATT, CDR2 SNEGSKA (reference sequence). DNA for the CDR3: TGCAGTGCTAGTGTCAACCCGGCAGGGACCTACGAGCAGTACTTC. This gives the protein CSASVNPAGTYEQYF.

The chain recombines TRBV5-1 with TRBJ2-7; D might be TRBD1 (5 bases). Per the germline V gene, CDR1 is SGHRS and CDR2 is YFSETQ. The CDR3 has 17 residues. Trimming removed 0 bases from V and 2 bases from J, with 18 bases in between. This chain's CDR3 is CASSLAGSGAAAYEQYF. The CDR3 DNA reads TGCGCCAGCAGCTTGGCCGGGTCTGGGGCCGCCGCCTACGAGCAGTACTTC.

This clonotype came up a few times. This CDR3 reads CASSPQGAGGANVLTF. The DNA of the CDR3 is TGTGCCAGCAGCCCACAGGGGGCGGGGGGGGCCAACGTCCTGACTTTC. The chain combines TRBV13 with TRBJ2-6, with TRBD1 matching over 9 bases. After removal of 5 bases from V and 4 bases from J, the junction contained 6 bases not matched to a gene. Germline V gives CDR1 PRHDT, CDR2 FYEKMQ (reference sequence). The CDR3 contains 16 residues.

This clonotype was recorded many times. The chain recombines TRBV6-4 with TRBJ2-3; 11 positions match TRBD2. This CDR3 is built from 17 residues. CDR1 MRHNA and CDR2 SNTAGT come from the germline V gene. With 8 bases clipped from V and 3 bases from J, the junction kept 13 bases outside the gene matches. The CDR3 loop reads CASSPGTSGRRTDTQYF. CDR3 nucleotides: TGTGCCAGCTCCCCTGGAACTAGCGGGAGACGAACAGATACGCAGTATTTT.

This clonotype appeared a few times. The genes are TRBV11-2 and TRBJ2-2; 7 bases align to TRBD2. J gave up 2 bases and V 0 bases, and 9 bases lay outside the gene matches. In germline, CDR1 is SGHAT, CDR2 FQNNGV. This CDR3 is built from 18 residues. In nucleotides, the CDR3 is TGTGCCAGCAGCTTAGAGAGGTTTCGCGGGAGTAACACCGGGGAGCTGTTTTTT. It yields the protein CASSLERFRGSNTGELFF.

This chain connects TRBV6-5 to TRBJ1-1; maybe TRBD1 (5 bases). Trimming cost V 4 bases and J 7 bases, with 16 bases left between them. CDR1 is MNHEY, CDR2 SVGAGI, per germline. CDR3 length: 14 amino acids. The CDR3 region has the DNA TGTGCCAGCAGTTCAGGTCGACAGAACCTTGAAGCTTTCTTT. Its translation is CASSSGRQNLEAFF.

V usage is TRBV6-1 and J usage is TRBJ1-6; 8 nucleotides line up with TRBD1. With V trimmed by 6 bases and J by 9 bases, 4 bases remained unmatched. Germline lookup yields CDR1 MNHNS and CDR2 SASEGT. CDR3 length equals 13 residues. The CDR3 reads CASRGQGTSPLHF. CDR3 bases: TGTGCCAGCAGAGGACAGGGTACTTCACCCCTCCACTTT.

This clonotype was seen at least ten times. The chain employs TRBV6-1 and TRBJ1-2; D remains ambiguous. The V and J ends lost 5 bases and 2 bases respectively, with 18 bases between them. CDR1 and CDR2 from the germline V gene are MNHNS and SASEGT. This CDR3 region has 16 residues. In DNA form, the CDR3 reads TGTGCCAGCAGTCTCGCAACTCGTCGGAACAACTATGGCTACACCTTC. It codes for CASSLATRRNNYGYTF.

The V gene is TRBV5-5, the J gene TRBJ1-2; tentatively, D is TRBD1 (6 bases). Per the germline V gene, CDR1 is SGHKS and CDR2 is YYEKEE (reference sequence). Deletions cut 4 bases from V and 7 bases from J, with 11 bases between. This CDR3 contains 12 residues. CDR3 amino acids: CASSHRAGGYTF. The CDR3 nucleotides are TGTGCCAGCAGCCACAGGGCTGGTGGCTACACCTTC.

This clonotype has ten or more counts. V is TRBV27 and J is TRBJ2-7; 7 bases align to TRBD1. Germline V CDR1 and CDR2: MNHEY, SMNVEV (reference sequence). The CDR3 is 14 residues long. V shed 5 bases and J 2 bases; nucleotides not matched to a gene: 6. CDR3 loop: CASSTGTATYEQYF. In DNA, the CDR3 is TGTGCCAGCAGTACCGGGACAGCTACCTACGAGCAGTACTTC.

The chain uses TRBV27 and TRBJ2-7, with 7 nucleotides matching TRBD1. The CDR3 is 15 residues long. The germline CDR1 and CDR2 sequences are MNHEY and SMNVEV (reference sequence). Trimming took 1 base from V and 4 from J; bases not matched to a gene: 7. CDR3 in DNA: TGTGCCAGCAGTTTATATGCGACAGGGCAATACGAGCAGTACTTC. Its protein product is CASSLYATGQYEQYF.

The table lists this clonotype with many counts. The missing conserved phenylalanine or tryptophan at the end of this CDR3 makes a read error likely. The genes are TRBV6-1 and TRBJ2-5, with a weak D call TRBD2 (7 bases). V was pared by 8 bases and J by 5 bases, with 18 bases between. Per the germline V gene, CDR1 is MNHNS and CDR2 is SASEGT. The CDR3 is made up of 14 amino acids. The DNA for the CDR3 is TGTGCCAGCCGTATTGCGGGGGCATTGGAGACCCAGTACATC. Residues: CASRIAGALETQYI.

Regarding this clonotype: A much more abundant neighbour one base away suggests this may be a read error. The rearrangement links TRBV5-1 to TRBJ2-7, with D perhaps given as TRBD1 or TRBD2 (5 bases each). Germline CDR1 is SGHRS and CDR2 is YFSETQ. This CDR3 has 12 residues. The DNA for the CDR3 is TGCGCCAGCAGCGGGGACCCCTCCGAGCACTACTTC. Its protein product is CASSGDPSEHYF.

This clonotype has a single count. This chain joins TRBV6-1 and TRBJ1-2, with TRBD1 matching over 7 bases. CDR1 and CDR2 from the germline V gene are MNHNS and SASEGT. V lost 7 bases and J lost 4; bases outside the gene matches: 6. This CDR3 has 13 residues. DNA of the CDR3: TGTGCCAGCAAGAACAGGGGACTCTATGGCTACACCTTC. It is translated as CASKNRGLYGYTF.

This clonotype was seen repeatedly, ten times or more. The rearrangement joins TRBV9 to TRBJ1-5, with a weak D call TRBD1 (5 bases). The V and J ends lost 0 bases and 7 bases respectively, with 8 bases between them. The CDR3 covers 13 residues. Germline V gene sequence: CDR1 SGDLS, CDR2 YYNGEE. The DNA for the CDR3 is TGTGCCAGCAGCGTAGAAGAGGGGCAGCCCCAGCATTTT. Protein sequence: CASSVEEGQPQHF.

The V call is TRBV5-6, the J call TRBJ2-7, with TRBD2 matching over 7 bases. Germline loops: CDR1 SGHDT, CDR2 YYEEEE. The CDR3 extends over 13 amino acids. V shed 4 bases, J shed 5 bases, and the junction held 6 bases outside the gene matches. Written as DNA, the CDR3 is TGTGCCAGCAGCCTGGGGGGGATGCACGAGCAGTACTTC. It codes for CASSLGGMHEQYF.

There are a few counts of this clonotype. CDR3 nucleotide sequence: TGTGCCAGCTCACCTCTTCAGGGGGCGGATTCACCCCTCCACTTT. This translates into CASSPLQGADSPLHF. The chain is built from TRBV18 and TRBJ1-6; TRBD1 matches at 8 bases. CDR3 length equals 15 residues. Trimming at V came to 3 bases and at J to 8 bases, leaving 6 bases not matched to a gene. CDR1 and CDR2 from the germline V gene are KGHSH and LQKENI.

This clonotype turned up a few times. The chain combines TRBV6-4 with TRBJ2-5; D is possibly TRBD1 or TRBD2 (6 bases each). CDR3 length equals 11 residues. CDR1 is MRHNA and CDR2 is SNTAGT in the germline V gene. The DNA for the CDR3 is TGTGGATGGAGGGGGGCGGAGACCCAGTACTTC. Amino acid sequence: CGWRGAETQYF.

In its sample, this clonotype was seen many times. This chain joins TRBV29-1 and TRBJ2-7; D is perhaps TRBD1 (6 bases). V was shortened by 6 bases and J by 4 bases, with 19 bases between the two germline ends. This CDR3 contains 14 residues. Germline loops: CDR1 SQVTM, CDR2 ANQGSEA. The CDR3, as DNA: TGCAGCGTCTGCCCATACAGGGTCGAATACGAGCAGTACTTC. Translation: CSVCPYRVEYEQYF.

This clonotype occurred a few times. This chain links TRBV6-1 with TRBJ2-5; possible D gene TRBD1, 6 bases. The ends were cut back, 6 bases at V and 7 bases at J, with 18 bases in the middle. CDR1 and CDR2 from the germline V gene are MNHNS and SASEGT. The CDR3 consists of 14 residues. The CDR3 protein is CASSQGSQGWTQYF. The CDR3 nucleotides read TGTGCCAGCAGCCAGGGTTCACAGGGATGGACCCAGTACTTC.

The chain recombines TRBV12-3 or TRBV12-4 with TRBJ2-7; TRBD2 agrees at 10 bases. The length of the CDR3 is 14 residues. Trimming at V came to 3 bases and at J to 3 bases, leaving 2 bases not matched to a gene. The CDR3 DNA follows: TGTGCCAGCAGTTTTACTAGCGGGGACTACGAGCAGTACTTC. This sequence encodes CASSFTSGDYEQYF.

This clonotype was picked up many times. V is TRBV12-3 or TRBV12-4 and J is TRBJ1-2; D uncertain. This CDR3 region has 14 residues. V lost 4 bases to trimming and J lost 4 bases, with 13 bases between them. CDR3 amino acids: CASSSDTVLYGYTF. The DNA of the CDR3 is TGTGCCAGCAGTTCCGACACGGTCCTCTATGGCTACACCTTC.

This clonotype was detected many times. The chain recombines TRBV9 with TRBJ1-5; D is uncertain. The CDR3 has 13 residues. Germline-derived CDR1 and CDR2 are SGDLS and YYNGEE. Trimming took 2 bases from V and 6 from J, leaving 9 bases between them. The CDR3 spells CASSVTVGQPQHF. For the CDR3, the DNA is TGTGCCAGCAGCGTCACGGTCGGTCAGCCCCAGCATTTT. Combining the CDR3 with reference TRBV9 and TRBJ1-5 gives the whole variable domain DSGVTQTPKHLITATGQRVTLRCSPRSGDLSVYWYQQSLDQGLQFLIQYYNGEERAKGNILERFSAQQFPDLHSELNLSSLELGDSALYFCASSVTVGQPQHFGDGTRLSIL.

V and J are TRBV12-3 or TRBV12-4 and TRBJ2-7; 11 bases fit TRBD2. With 0 bases clipped from V and 5 bases from J, the junction kept 3 bases outside the gene matches. The CDR3 spans 15 residues. DNA of the CDR3: TGTGCCAGCAGTTTAGCGCTAGCGGGAGGCCACGAGCAGTACTTC. It yields the protein CASSLALAGGHEQYF.